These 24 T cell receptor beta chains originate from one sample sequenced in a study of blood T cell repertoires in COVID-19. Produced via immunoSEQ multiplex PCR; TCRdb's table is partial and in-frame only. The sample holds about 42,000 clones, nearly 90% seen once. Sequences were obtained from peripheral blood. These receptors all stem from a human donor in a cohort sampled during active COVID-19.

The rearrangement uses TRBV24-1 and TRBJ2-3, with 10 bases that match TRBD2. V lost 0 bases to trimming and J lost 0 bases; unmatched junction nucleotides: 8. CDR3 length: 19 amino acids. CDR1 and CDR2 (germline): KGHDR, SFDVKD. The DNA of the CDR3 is TGTGCCACCAGTGATTTGCGGAGCGGGGGGGCACCTAGCACAGATACGCAGTATTTT. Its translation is CATSDLRSGGAPSTDTQYF.

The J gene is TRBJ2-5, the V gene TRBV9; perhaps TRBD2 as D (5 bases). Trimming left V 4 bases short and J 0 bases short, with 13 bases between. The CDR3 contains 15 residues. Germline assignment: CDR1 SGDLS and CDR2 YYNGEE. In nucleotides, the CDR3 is TGTGCCAGCAGCCCGAGAGGGTGGTACCAAGAGACCCAGTACTTC. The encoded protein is CASSPRGWYQETQYF.

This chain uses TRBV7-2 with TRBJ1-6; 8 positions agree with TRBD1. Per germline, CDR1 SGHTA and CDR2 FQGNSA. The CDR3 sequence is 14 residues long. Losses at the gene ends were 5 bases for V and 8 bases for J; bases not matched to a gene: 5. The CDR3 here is CASSVTGGDSPLHF. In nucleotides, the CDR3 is TGTGCCAGCAGCGTAACAGGGGGGGATTCACCCCTCCACTTT.

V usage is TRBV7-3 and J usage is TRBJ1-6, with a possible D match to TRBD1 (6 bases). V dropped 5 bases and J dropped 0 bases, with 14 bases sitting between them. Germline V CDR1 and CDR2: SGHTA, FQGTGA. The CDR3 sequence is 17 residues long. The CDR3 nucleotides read TGTGCCAGCAGCCGAACAGGGATGAGCTCCTATAATTCACCCCTCCACTTT. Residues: CASSRTGMSSYNSPLHF.

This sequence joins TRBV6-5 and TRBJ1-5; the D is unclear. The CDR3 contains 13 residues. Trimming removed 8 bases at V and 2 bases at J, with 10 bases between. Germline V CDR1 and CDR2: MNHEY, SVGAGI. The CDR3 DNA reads TGTGCCAGCGCGACTGAGGGCAATCAGCCCCAGCATTTT. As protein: CASATEGNQPQHF.

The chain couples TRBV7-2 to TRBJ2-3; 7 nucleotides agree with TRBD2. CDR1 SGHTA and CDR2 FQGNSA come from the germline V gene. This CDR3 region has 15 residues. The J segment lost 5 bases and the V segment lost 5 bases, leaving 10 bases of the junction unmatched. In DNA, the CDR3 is TGTGCCAGCAGCCCATACACGGCGGGGGTAGATACGCAGTATTTT. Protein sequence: CASSPYTAGVDTQYF.

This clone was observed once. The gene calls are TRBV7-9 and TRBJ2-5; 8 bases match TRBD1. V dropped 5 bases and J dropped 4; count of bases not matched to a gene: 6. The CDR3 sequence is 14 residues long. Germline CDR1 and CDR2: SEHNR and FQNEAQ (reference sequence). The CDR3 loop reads CASSPLTGGETQYF. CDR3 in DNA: TGTGCCAGCAGCCCCCTCACAGGGGGAGAGACCCAGTACTTC.

The CDR3 sequence: CASSQGQGGTQYF. In nucleotides, the CDR3 is TGTGCCAGCAGCCAGGGGCAAGGGGGGACCCAGTACTTC. This chain joins TRBV3-1 (or the pseudogene TRBV3-2) and TRBJ2-5; possible D gene TRBD1, 6 bases. The V end lost 3 bases, the J end lost 7 bases, and 12 bases lay between the germline ends. The germline CDR1 and CDR2 sequences are LGHDT and YNNKEL (reference sequence). The CDR3 length is 13 residues.

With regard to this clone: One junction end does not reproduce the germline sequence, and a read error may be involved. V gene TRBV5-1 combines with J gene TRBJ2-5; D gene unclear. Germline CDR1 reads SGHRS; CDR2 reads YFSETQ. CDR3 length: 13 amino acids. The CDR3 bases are TGCGCCAGCAGCTCGCAGCCAAGAGAGACTCAGTACTTC. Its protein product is CASSSQPRETQYF.

The CDR3 loop is CASSQDIRYGGAETQYF. The CDR3, as DNA: TGTGCCAGCAGCCAAGATATCAGATACGGCGGGGCGGAGACCCAGTACTTC. The chain links TRBV3-1 (or the pseudogene TRBV3-2) to TRBJ2-5, with D tentatively TRBD2 (6 bases). The CDR3 spans 17 residues. Germline V gene lookup returns CDR1 LGHDT and CDR2 YNNKEL (reference sequence). V gave up 0 bases and J gave up 5 bases, with 19 bases separating them.

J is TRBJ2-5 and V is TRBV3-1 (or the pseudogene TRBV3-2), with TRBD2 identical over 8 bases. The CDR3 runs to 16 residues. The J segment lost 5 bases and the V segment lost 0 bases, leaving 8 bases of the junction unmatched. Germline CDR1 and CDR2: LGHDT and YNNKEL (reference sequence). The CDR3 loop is CASSQEAGGYEETQYF. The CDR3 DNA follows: TGTGCCAGCAGCCAAGAGGCGGGGGGCTATGAGGAGACCCAGTACTTC.

The CDR3, as DNA: TGTGCCAGCAGCGTTTTAGCGGGGGGACACACCGGGGAGCTGTTTTTT. As protein: CASSVLAGGHTGELFF. The V gene is TRBV11-3, the J gene TRBJ2-2; 10 bases align to TRBD2. Trimming cost V 5 bases and J 3 bases; bases outside gene matches: 6. The length of the CDR3 is 16 residues. Per the germline V gene, CDR1 is SGHNT and CDR2 is YENEEA.

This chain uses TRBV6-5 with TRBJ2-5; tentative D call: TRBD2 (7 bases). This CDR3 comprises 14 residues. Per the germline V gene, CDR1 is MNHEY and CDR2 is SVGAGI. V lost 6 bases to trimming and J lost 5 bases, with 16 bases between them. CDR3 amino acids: CASRRGGTTETQYF. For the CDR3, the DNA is TGTGCCAGCAGAAGGGGGGGGACCACGGAGACCCAGTACTTC.

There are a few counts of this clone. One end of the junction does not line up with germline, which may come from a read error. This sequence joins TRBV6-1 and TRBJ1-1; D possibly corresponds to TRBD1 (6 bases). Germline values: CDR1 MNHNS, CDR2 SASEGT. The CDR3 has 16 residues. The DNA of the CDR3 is TGTGCCAGCAGGGAAGCAGAGGGACACCTGAACACTGAAGCTTTCTTT. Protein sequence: CASREAEGHLNTEAFF.

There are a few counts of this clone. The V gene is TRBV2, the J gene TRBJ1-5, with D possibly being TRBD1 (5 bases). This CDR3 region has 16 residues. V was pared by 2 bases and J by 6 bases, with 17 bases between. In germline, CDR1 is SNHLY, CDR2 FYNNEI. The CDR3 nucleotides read TGTGCCAGCAGTGAATTCTCTTCCAGGGTCGGTCAGCCCCAGCATTTT. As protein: CASSEFSSRVGQPQHF. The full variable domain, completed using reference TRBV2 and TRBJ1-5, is EPEVTQTPSHQVTQMGQEVILRCVPISNHLYFYWYRQILGQKVEFLVSFYNNEISEKSEIFDDQFSVERPDGSNFTLKIRSTKLEDSAMYFCASSEFSSRVGQPQHFGDGTRLSIL.

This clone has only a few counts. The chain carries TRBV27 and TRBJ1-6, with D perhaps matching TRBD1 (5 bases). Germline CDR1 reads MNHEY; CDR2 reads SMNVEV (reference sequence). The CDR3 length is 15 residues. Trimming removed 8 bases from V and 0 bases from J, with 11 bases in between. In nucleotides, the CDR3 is TGTGCCAGCCGTGGGGCTAGCTCCTATAATTCACCCCTCCACTTT. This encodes CASRGASSYNSPLHF.

Here the CDR3 reads CASSQVPKLGNEKLFF. DNA of the CDR3: TGTGCCAGCAGCCAAGTTCCTAAACTAGGGAATGAAAAACTGTTTTTT. V and J are TRBV4-2 and TRBJ1-4; D unclear. Trimming pared 1 base from V and 5 bases from J, leaving 14 bases between. The CDR3 is 16 amino acids. CDR1 and CDR2 from the germline V gene are LGHNA and YNFKEQ.

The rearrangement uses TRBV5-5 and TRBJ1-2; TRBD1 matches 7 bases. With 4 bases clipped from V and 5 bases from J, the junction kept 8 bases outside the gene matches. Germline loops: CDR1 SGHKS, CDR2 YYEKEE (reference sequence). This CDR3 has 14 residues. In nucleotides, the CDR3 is TGTGCCAGCAGCGGCGGGACAGCTATTTATGGCTACACCTTC. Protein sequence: CASSGGTAIYGYTF.

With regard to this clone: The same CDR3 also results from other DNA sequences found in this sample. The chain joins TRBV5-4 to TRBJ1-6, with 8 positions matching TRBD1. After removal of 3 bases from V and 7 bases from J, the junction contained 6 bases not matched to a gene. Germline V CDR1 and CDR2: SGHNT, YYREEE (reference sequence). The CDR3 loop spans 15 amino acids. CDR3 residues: CASSSGQGGNSPLHF. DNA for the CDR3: TGTGCCAGCAGCTCAGGACAGGGAGGCAATTCACCCCTCCACTTT.

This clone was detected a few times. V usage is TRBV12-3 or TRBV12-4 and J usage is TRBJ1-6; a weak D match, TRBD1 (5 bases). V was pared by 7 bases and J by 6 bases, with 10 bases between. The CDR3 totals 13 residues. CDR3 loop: CASKDSSNSPLHF. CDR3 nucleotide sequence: TGTGCCAGCAAAGACAGCAGTAATTCACCCCTCCACTTT.

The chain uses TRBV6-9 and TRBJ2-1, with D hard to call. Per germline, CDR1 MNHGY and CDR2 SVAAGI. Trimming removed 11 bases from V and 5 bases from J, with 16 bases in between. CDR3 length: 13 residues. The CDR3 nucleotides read TGTGCCTTCAGCAGGTCAGTACACAATGAGCAGTTCTTC. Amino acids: CAFSRSVHNEQFF.

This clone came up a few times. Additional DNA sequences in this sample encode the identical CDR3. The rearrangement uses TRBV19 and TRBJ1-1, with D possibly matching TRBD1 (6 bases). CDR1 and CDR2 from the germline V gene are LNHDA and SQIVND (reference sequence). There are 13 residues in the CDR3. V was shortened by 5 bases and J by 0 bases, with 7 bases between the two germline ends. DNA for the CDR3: TGTGCCAGTAGTGACAGGTTGAACACTGAAGCTTTCTTT. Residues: CASSDRLNTEAFF.

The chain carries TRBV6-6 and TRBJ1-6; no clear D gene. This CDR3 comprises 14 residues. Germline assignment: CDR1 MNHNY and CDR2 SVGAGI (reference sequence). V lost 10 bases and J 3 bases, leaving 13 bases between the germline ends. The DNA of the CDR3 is TGTGCCACCGGACGAGGGAACTATAATTCACCCCTCCACTTT. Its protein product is CATGRGNYNSPLHF.

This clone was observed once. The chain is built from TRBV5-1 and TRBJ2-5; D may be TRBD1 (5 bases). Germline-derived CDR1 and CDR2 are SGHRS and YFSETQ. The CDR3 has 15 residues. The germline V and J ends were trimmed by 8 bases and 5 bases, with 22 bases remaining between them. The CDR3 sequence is CASALSTEIRETQYF. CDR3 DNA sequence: TGCGCCAGTGCCCTTTCGACAGAGATTAGGGAGACCCAGTACTTC.